The clone carrying this T cell receptor (beta chain) has just a few counts. The antigen remains undetermined. These data belong to a study of T-cell memory formation after mild COVID-19. Study in general: TCR clusters largely stayed donor specific. Study-level findings and limits: Pre-infection memory held some responding clones, suggesting pre-existing cross-reactive T cells responded. CD4+ contracting clones were found mainly in CM and EM, and CD8+ ones in EMRA.

The V and J ends lost 5 bases and 3 bases respectively, with 7 bases between them. Germline CDR1 is SGHVS and CDR2 is FQNEAQ. The CDR3 consists of 12 residues. TCRdb processed the 5' RACE reads anew with MiXCR; each CDR3 protein has one entry. This sample has 350,000 to 400,000 distinct CDR3 sequences, with roughly 14% found just once. Sequencing was done on a sample of PBMCs or a T cell subset sorted from them (not recorded which). The sequence derives from a young man who had mild COVID-19 (a few samples of this study predate the infection). Cell type and time point are not known. The chain has TRBV7-8 and TRBJ1-1; D perhaps matches TRBD1 (6 bases). CDR3 coding DNA: TGTGCCAGCAGCCCAGGGGACACTGAAGCTTTCTTT. Protein sequence: CASSPGDTEAFF.